This T cell receptor beta chain was observed in a study of OX40 agonist ivuxolimab in advanced cancers. About the research overall: Approximately 40% of patients had received prior checkpoint inhibitor therapy.

Study conclusions and caveats: Expanded clones were, on average, more numerous in CD8+ T cells than in CD4+.

A history of autoimmune disease or systemic immunosuppression excluded patients. The protocol was immunoSEQ multiplex PCR, while the TCRdb copy is restricted to in-frame clones and leaves out a portion. The table records 73,000 or so clones, under 95% of them present only once. Trimming cost V 1 base and J 4 bases, with 23 bases left between them. Germline CDR1 LGHNA, CDR2 YSLEER. CDR3 length: 19 amino acids. About this clone itself: The antigen remains unidentified.

The rearrangement joins TRBV4-3 to TRBJ1-3; D is perhaps TRBD1 (5 bases). Specimen: CD4+ or CD8+ T cells sorted from blood, collected in a trial of the OX40 agonist ivuxolimab. The receptor was isolated from an adult with an advanced solid tumor such as melanoma, head and neck, liver or kidney cancer. The CDR3 coding sequence is TGCGCCAGCAGCCAAGGAACCCCCGGGACTACCTACCTCGGAAACACCATATATTTT. Protein sequence: CASSQGTPGTTYLGNTIYF.